This T cell receptor beta chain comes out of a study of blood T cell repertoires in COVID-19. Study in general: Sites in the United States, Italy and Spain provided acute and convalescent COVID-19 samples. Nucleic acid was either cDNA or gDNA, and it came from T cells, B-cell-depleted T cells, or PBMCs.

Germline CDR1 reads LNHDA; CDR2 reads SQIVND (reference sequence). The CDR3 length is 14 residues. Between the trimmed V and J ends, which lost 7 bases and 3 bases, there was a span of 12 bases. The data were produced by immunoSEQ multiplex PCR, yet TCRdb's version contains in-frame clones alone and is incomplete. The sample yields fewer than 150,000 clones, roughly 86% seen once. Sequenced sample: peripheral blood. The sequence was collected from a man aged 50-60 years with active or convalescent COVID-19. This chain joins TRBV19 and TRBJ1-4; a weak D match, TRBD1 (5 bases). DNA of the CDR3: TGTGCCAGTAATGAGGACACGGCTAATGAAAAACTGTTTTTT. As protein: CASNEDTANEKLFF.